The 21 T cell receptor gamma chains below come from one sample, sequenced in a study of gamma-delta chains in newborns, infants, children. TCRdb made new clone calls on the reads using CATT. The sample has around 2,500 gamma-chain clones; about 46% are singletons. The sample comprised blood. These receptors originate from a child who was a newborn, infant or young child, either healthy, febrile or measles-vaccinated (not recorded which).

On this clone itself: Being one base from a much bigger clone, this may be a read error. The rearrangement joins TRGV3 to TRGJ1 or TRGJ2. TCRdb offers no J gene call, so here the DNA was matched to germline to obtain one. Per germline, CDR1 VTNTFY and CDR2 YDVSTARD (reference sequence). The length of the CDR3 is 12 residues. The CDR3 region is CTTWDRPDEKLF. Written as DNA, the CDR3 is TGTACCACCTGGGACAGGCCGGATGAGAAACTCTTT.

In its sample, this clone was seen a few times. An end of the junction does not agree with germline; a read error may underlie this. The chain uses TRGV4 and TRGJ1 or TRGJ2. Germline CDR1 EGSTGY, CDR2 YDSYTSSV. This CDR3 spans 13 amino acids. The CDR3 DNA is TGTGCCACATGGGATGTTCGTTATTATAAGAAACTCTTT. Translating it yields CATWDVRYYKKLF.

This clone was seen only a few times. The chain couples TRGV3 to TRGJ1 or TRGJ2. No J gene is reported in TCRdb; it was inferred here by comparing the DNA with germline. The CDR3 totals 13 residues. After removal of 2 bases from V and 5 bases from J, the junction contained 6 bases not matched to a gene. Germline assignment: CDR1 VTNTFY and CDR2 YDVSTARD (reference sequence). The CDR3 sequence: CATWDIRDYKKLF. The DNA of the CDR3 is TGTGCCACCTGGGACATTCGGGATTATAAGAAACTCTTT.

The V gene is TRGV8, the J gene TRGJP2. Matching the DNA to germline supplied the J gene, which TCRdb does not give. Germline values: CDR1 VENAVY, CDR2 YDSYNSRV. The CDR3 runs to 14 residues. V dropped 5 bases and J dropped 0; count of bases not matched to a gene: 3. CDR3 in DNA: TGTGCCACCTGGGGCTATAGTAGTGATTGGATCAAGACGTTT. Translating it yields CATWGYSSDWIKTF.

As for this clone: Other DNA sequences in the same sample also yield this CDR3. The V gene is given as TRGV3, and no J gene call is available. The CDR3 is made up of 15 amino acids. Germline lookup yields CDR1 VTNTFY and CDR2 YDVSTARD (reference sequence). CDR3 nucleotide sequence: TGTGCCACCTGGGACAGGCCGCCAAGTGGTTATAAAAAACTCTTT. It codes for CATWDRPPSGYKKLF.

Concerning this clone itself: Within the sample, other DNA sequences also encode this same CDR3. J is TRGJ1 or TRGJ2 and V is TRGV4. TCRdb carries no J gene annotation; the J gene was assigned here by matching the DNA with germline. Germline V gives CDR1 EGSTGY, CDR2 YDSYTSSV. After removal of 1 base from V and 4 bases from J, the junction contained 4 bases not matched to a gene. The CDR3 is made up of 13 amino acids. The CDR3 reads CATWDGAYYKKLF. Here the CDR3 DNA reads TGTGCCACCTGGGATGGTGCCTATTATAAGAAACTCTTT.

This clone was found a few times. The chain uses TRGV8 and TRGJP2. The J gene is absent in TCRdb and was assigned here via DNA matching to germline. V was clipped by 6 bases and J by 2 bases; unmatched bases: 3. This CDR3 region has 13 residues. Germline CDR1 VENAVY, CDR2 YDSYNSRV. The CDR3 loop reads CATWTSSDWIKTF. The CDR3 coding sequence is TGTGCCACCTGGACAAGTAGTGATTGGATCAAGACGTTT.

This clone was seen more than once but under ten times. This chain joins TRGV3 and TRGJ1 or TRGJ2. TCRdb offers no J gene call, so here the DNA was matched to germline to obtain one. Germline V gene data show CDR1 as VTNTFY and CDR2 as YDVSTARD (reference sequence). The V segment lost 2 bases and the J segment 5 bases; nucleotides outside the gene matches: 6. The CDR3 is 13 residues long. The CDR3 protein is CATWDNGDYKKLF. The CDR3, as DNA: TGTGCCACCTGGGACAACGGGGATTATAAGAAACTCTTT.

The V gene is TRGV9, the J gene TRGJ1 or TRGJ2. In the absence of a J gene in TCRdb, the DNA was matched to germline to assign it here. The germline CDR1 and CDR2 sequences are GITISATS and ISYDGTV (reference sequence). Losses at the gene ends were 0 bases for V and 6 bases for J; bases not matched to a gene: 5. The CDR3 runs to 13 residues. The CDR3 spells CALWEVLFYKKLF. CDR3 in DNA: TGTGCCTTGTGGGAGGTGCTGTTTTATAAGAAACTCTTT.

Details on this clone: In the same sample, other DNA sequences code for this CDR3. CDR3 DNA sequence: TGTGCCACCTGGGATAGACGCGGTAGTGATTGGATCAAGACGTTT. Encoded protein: CATWDRRGSDWIKTF. The rearrangement uses TRGV8 and TRGJP2. Germline matching of the DNA provided the J gene here, since TCRdb leaves it blank. J lost 3 bases, V lost 1 base, and 5 bases had no gene match. CDR3 size: 15 residues. Per germline, CDR1 VENAVY and CDR2 YDSYNSRV.

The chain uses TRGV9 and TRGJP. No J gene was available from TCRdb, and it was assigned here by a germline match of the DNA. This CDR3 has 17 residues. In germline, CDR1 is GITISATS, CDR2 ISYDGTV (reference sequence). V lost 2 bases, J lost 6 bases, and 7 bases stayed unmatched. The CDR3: CALWEAPRELGKKIKVF. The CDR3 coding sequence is TGTGCCTTGTGGGAGGCGCCAAGAGAGTTGGGCAAAAAAATCAAGGTATTT.

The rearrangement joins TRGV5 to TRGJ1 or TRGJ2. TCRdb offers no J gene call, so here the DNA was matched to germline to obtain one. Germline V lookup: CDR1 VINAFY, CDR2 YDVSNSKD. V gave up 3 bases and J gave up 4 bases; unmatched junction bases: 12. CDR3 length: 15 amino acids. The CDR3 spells CATWDGPREYYKKLF. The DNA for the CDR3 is TGTGCCACCTGGGACGGGCCTCGAGAGTATTATAAGAAACTCTTT.

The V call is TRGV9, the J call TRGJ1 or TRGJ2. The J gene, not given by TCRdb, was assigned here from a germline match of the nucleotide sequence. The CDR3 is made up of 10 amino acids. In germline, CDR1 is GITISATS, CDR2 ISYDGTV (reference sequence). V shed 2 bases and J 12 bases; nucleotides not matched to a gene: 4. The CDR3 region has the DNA TGTGCCTTGTGGGAGGGGTGGAAACTCTTT. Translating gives CALWEGWKLF.

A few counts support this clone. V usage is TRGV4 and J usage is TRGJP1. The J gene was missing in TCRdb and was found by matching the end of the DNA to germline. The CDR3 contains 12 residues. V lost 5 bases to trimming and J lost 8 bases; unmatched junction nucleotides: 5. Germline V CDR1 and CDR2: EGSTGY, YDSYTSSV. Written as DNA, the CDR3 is TGTGCCACCTGGGCCGACGGTTGGTTCAAGATATTT. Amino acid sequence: CATWADGWFKIF.

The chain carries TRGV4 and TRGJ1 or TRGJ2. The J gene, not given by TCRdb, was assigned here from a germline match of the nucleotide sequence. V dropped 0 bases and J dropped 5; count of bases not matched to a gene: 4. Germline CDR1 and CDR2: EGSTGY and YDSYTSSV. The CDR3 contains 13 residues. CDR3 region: CATWDGLDYKKLF. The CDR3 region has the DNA TGTGCCACCTGGGATGGGCTGGATTATAAGAAACTCTTT.

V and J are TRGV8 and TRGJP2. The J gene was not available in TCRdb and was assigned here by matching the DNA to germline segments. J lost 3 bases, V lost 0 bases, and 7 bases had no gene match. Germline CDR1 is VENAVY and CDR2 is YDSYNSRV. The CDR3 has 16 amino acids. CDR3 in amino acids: CATWDRLDGSDWIKTF. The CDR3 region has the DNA TGTGCCACCTGGGATAGGCTGGACGGTAGTGATTGGATCAAGACGTTT.

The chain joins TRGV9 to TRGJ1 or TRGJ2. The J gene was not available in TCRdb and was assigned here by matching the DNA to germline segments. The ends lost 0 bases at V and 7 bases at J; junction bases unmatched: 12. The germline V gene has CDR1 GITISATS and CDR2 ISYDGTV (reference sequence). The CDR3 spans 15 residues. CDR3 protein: CALWEVIEDCYKKLF. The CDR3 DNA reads TGTGCCTTGTGGGAGGTGATTGAGGATTGCTATAAGAAACTCTTT.

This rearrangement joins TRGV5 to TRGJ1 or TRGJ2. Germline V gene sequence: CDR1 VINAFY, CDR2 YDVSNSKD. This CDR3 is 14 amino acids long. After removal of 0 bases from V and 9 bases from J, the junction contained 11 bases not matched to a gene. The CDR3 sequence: CATWDRPRGGKKLF. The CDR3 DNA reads TGTGCCACCTGGGACAGGCCAAGGGGAGGTAAGAAACTCTTT.

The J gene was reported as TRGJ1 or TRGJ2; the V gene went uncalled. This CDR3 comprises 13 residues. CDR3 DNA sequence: TGTGCCACCTTTGATAGTCTGGGCTATAAGAAACTCTTT. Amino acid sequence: CATFDSLGYKKLF.

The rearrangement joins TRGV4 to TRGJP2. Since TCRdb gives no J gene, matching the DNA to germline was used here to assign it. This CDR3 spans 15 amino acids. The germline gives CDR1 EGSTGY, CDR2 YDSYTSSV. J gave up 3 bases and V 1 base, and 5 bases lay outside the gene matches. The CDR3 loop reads CATWDGKGSDWIKTF. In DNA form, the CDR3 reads TGTGCCACCTGGGATGGAAAGGGTAGTGATTGGATCAAGACGTTT.

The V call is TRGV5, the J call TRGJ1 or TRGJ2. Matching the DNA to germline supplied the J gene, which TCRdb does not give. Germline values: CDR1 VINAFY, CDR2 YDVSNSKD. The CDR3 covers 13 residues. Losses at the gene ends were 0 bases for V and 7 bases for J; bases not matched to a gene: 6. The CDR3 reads CATWDRGGYKKLF. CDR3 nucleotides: TGTGCCACCTGGGACAGGGGGGGGTATAAGAAACTCTTT.